This T cell receptor (beta chain) comes out of a study of T cell responses to AZD1222 COVID-19 vaccine. Overall study results and limits: CD4 TCRs associated with vaccination spanned spike, dominating at 160-218 and 743-854. Spike-specific TCR repertoires showed rising breadth and depth after two AZD1222 doses. The repertoires were collected only after the peak T cell response.

The CDR3 runs 15 residues. Germline-derived CDR1 and CDR2 are SGHVS and FNYEAQ. Trimming cost V 2 bases and J 2 bases; bases outside gene matches: 2. Pooling of second doses given at about 4 or about 12 weeks was done. Only in-frame clones appear in the TCRdb table, and some are missing; sequencing was by immunoSEQ multiplex PCR. This sample has 53,000 or so clones, with roughly 85% found just once. Regarding this clone: Its antigen is still unknown.

The gene calls are TRBV7-6 and TRBJ1-5; 8 nucleotides agree with TRBD1. The receptor was derived from an adult who received the AZD1222 COVID-19 vaccine. The sequenced sample was peripheral blood, obtained 28 days after the second AZD1222 dose. Here the CDR3 DNA reads TGTGCCAGCAGCTTACTGACAGGGGGCAATCAGCCCCAGCATTTT. Translation gives CASSLLTGGNQPQHF. The full variable domain, with the rest looked up from reference TRBV7-6 and TRBJ1-5, is GAGVSQSPRYKVTKRGQDVALRCDPISGHVSLYWYRQALGQGPEFLTYFNYEAQQDKSGLPNDRFSAERPEGSISTLTIQRTEQRDSAMYRCASSLLTGGNQPQHFGDGTRLSIL.